A selection of T cell receptor beta chains follows, all from one sample in a study of CD8+ T cells in alopecia areata. Sequenced by immunoSEQ multiplex PCR; TCRdb stores in-frame clones only, minus some. The sample has 110,000 to 150,000 clones, 54% seen once. The source material was CD8+ T cells sorted from blood, sampled at week 4, from a patient treated with tofacitinib. The receptors stem from a human donor with alopecia areata. Each CDR3 is given with its conserved first and last residue. A D gene is named only where the DNA matches it firmly. Size tells how often a clone was seen (once, few, many) or the class of an expanded clone, and some rows leave it out.

NA,NA,TRBJ1-2,TRBV7-2,CASSRDDTYGYTF,TGTGCCAGCAGCCGGGATGATACCTATGGCTACACCTTC
NA,few,TRBJ1-1,TRBV5-8,CASTSGTEAFF,TGTGCCAGCACCTCGGGGACTGAAGCTTTCTTT
TRBD1,NA,TRBJ2-3,TRBV19,CASSAGTGETDTQYF,TGTGCCAGTAGCGCAGGGACAGGGGAGACAGATACGCAGTATTTT
TRBD1,NA,TRBJ1-1,TRBV5-6,CASSAGTGNTEAFF,TGTGCCAGCAGCGCCGGGACAGGGAACACTGAAGCTTTCTTT
TRBD1,NA,TRBJ1-2,TRBV7-9,CASSLGTGVYGYTF,TGTGCCAGCAGCTTGGGGACAGGGGTCTATGGCTACACCTTC
NA,few,TRBJ2-7,TRBV7-9,CASSRDVYEQYF,TGTGCCAGCAGCAGGGATGTCTACGAGCAGTACTTC
NA,few,TRBJ1-2,TRBV10-3,CAISVKGHQNLDGYTF,TGTGCCATCTCGGTAAAGGGACACCAAAACCTCGATGGCTACACCTTC
NA,many,TRBJ1-2,TRBV11-2,CASSKNQGGYTF,TGTGCCAGCAGCAAGAATCAAGGTGGCTACACCTTC
NA,NA,TRBJ2-7,TRBV27,CASSSTGFEQYF,TGTGCCAGCAGTTCCACAGGGTTCGAGCAGTACTTC
NA,NA,TRBJ1-5,TRBV2,CASSPPGPNQPQHF,TGTGCCAGCAGTCCTCCAGGGCCCAATCAGCCCCAGCATTTT
NA,few,TRBJ1-4,TRBV6-5,CASRRQVSTNEKLFF,TGTGCCAGCAGGAGACAGGTTTCAACTAATGAAAAACTGTTTTTT
TRBD1,NA,TRBJ2-3,TRBV27,CASRRDRVTDTQYF,TGTGCCAGCAGGAGAGACAGGGTCACAGATACGCAGTATTTT
NA,NA,TRBJ2-2,TRBV2,CATLGLANTGELFF,TGTGCCACACTAGGGCTAGCGAACACCGGGGAGCTGTTTTTT
NA,few,TRBJ1-1,TRBV7-9,CASSLGRTGGDTEAFF,TGTGCCAGCAGCTTAGGGAGGACGGGAGGAGACACTGAAGCTTTCTTT
NA,NA,TRBJ1-2,TRBV6-6,CASRRGLTIGYTF,TGTGCCAGCCGACGGGGGCTAACTATTGGCTACACCTTC
NA,NA,TRBJ1-5,TRBV29-1,CSVQGDSNQPQHF,TGCAGCGTACAGGGTGATAGCAATCAGCCCCAGCATTTT
TRBD2,NA,TRBJ2-3,TRBV2,CASGLAGRDTQYF,TGTGCCAGCGGACTAGCGGGGAGGGATACGCAGTATTTT
NA,NA,TRBJ1-1,TRBV14,CASSQHFGWNTEAFF,TGTGCCAGCAGCCAGCATTTCGGGTGGAACACTGAAGCTTTCTTT
NA,NA,TRBJ1-2,TRBV13,CASSYRDARVNTF,TGTGCCAGCAGCTACCGGGACGCAAGGGTAAACACCTTC
NA,few,TRBJ1-5,TRBV5-8,CASSLGARKGGNQPQHF,TGTGCCAGCAGCTTGGGGGCCAGGAAGGGAGGGAATCAGCCCCAGCATTTT
NA,few,TRBJ1-2,TRBV11-2,CASSFSGDNYGYTF,TGTGCCAGCAGCTTCTCCGGAGATAACTATGGCTACACCTTC
NA,NA,TRBJ1-1,TRBV30,CAWSVGGGTEAFF,TGTGCCTGGAGTGTAGGGGGGGGCACTGAAGCTTTCTTT
NA,NA,TRBJ2-5,TRBV13,CASSLRTSQETQYF,TGTGCCAGCAGCTTGAGAACTAGCCAAGAGACCCAGTACTTC
NA,few,TRBJ1-5,TRBV25-1,CASSAGNQPQHF,TGTGCCAGCAGCGCCGGGAATCAGCCCCAGCATTTT
NA,few,TRBJ2-1,TRBV5-1,CASSLLAGGYNEQFF,TGCGCCAGCAGCTTGTTGGCAGGGGGGTACAATGAGCAGTTCTTC
NA,NA,TRBJ2-6,TRBV5-1,CASSLNTGKGSGANVLTF,TGCGCCAGCAGCTTGAATACAGGGAAAGGTTCTGGGGCCAACGTCCTGACTTTC
TRBD1,NA,TRBJ1-1,TRBV7-9,CASSLRQGSSQEAFF,TGTGCCAGCAGCTTACGACAGGGAAGTAGCCAGGAAGCTTTCTTT
NA,NA,TRBJ2-7,TRBV7-9,CASSLMSYEQYF,TGTGCCAGCAGCTTAATGTCCTACGAGCAGTACTTC
TRBD1,NA,TRBJ1-2,TRBV10-3,CAITGQGEGNGYTF,TGTGCCATCACCGGACAGGGGGAAGGGAATGGCTACACCTTC
TRBD2,NA,TRBJ2-1,TRBV5-1,CASSSRGTSGNNEQFF,TGCGCCAGCAGCTCAAGGGGGACTAGCGGAAACAATGAGCAGTTCTTC
TRBD1,few,TRBJ2-5,TRBV18,CASSSRQGEETQYF,TGTGCCAGCTCATCTCGACAGGGGGAAGAGACCCAGTACTTC
NA,once,TRBJ2-3,TRBV13,CASSLGGGLVGF,TGTGCCAGCAGCTTGGGAGGGGGCTTGGTGGGTTTT
NA,NA,TRBJ2-7,TRBV4-1,CASSQEPAGGIEQYF,TGCGCCAGCAGCCAAGAACCCGCTGGTGGAATCGAGCAGTACTTC
NA,NA,TRBJ2-5,TRBV6-1,CASRRRGGETQYF,TGTGCCAGCAGGAGGCGGGGCGGGGAGACCCAGTACTTC